This T cell receptor (beta chain) was found in a study of radiotherapy plus CTLA-4 blockade in lung cancer. Study conclusions and caveats: Response, reportedly, was best predicted by interferon-beta along with early blood T cell clone dynamics. Clones derived from tumor TCRs expanded in blood after radiotherapy plus ipilimumab.

The repertoire was sequenced with immunoSEQ multiplex PCR; TCRdb's copy has only in-frame clones and lacks some. The sample contains approximately 50,000 clones, roughly 76% of which appear only once. Note on this clone: As yet, its antigen is unknown.

The CDR3 has 15 amino acids. The V end was cut by 0 bases, the J end by 1 base, with 6 bases between. Germline V lookup: CDR1 SGHTA, CDR2 FQGNSA. This chain joins TRBV7-2 and TRBJ2-2; D might be TRBD2 (5 bases). This specimen consisted of peripheral blood, obtained from a patient treated with radiotherapy plus ipilimumab. The TCR originated in a human donor with non-small cell lung cancer who had a complete response to radiotherapy plus ipilimumab. The DNA for the CDR3 is TGTGCCAGCAGCTTAGCACGGGGGAACACCGGGGAGCTGTTTTTT. Its translation is CASSLARGNTGELFF. The whole variable domain, filled in from reference TRBV7-2 and TRBJ2-2, reads GAGVSQSPSNKVTEKGKDVELRCDPISGHTALYWYRQSLGQGLEFLIYFQGNSAPDKSGLPSDRFSAERTGGSVSTLTIQRTQQEDSAVYLCASSLARGNTGELFFGEGSRLTVL.